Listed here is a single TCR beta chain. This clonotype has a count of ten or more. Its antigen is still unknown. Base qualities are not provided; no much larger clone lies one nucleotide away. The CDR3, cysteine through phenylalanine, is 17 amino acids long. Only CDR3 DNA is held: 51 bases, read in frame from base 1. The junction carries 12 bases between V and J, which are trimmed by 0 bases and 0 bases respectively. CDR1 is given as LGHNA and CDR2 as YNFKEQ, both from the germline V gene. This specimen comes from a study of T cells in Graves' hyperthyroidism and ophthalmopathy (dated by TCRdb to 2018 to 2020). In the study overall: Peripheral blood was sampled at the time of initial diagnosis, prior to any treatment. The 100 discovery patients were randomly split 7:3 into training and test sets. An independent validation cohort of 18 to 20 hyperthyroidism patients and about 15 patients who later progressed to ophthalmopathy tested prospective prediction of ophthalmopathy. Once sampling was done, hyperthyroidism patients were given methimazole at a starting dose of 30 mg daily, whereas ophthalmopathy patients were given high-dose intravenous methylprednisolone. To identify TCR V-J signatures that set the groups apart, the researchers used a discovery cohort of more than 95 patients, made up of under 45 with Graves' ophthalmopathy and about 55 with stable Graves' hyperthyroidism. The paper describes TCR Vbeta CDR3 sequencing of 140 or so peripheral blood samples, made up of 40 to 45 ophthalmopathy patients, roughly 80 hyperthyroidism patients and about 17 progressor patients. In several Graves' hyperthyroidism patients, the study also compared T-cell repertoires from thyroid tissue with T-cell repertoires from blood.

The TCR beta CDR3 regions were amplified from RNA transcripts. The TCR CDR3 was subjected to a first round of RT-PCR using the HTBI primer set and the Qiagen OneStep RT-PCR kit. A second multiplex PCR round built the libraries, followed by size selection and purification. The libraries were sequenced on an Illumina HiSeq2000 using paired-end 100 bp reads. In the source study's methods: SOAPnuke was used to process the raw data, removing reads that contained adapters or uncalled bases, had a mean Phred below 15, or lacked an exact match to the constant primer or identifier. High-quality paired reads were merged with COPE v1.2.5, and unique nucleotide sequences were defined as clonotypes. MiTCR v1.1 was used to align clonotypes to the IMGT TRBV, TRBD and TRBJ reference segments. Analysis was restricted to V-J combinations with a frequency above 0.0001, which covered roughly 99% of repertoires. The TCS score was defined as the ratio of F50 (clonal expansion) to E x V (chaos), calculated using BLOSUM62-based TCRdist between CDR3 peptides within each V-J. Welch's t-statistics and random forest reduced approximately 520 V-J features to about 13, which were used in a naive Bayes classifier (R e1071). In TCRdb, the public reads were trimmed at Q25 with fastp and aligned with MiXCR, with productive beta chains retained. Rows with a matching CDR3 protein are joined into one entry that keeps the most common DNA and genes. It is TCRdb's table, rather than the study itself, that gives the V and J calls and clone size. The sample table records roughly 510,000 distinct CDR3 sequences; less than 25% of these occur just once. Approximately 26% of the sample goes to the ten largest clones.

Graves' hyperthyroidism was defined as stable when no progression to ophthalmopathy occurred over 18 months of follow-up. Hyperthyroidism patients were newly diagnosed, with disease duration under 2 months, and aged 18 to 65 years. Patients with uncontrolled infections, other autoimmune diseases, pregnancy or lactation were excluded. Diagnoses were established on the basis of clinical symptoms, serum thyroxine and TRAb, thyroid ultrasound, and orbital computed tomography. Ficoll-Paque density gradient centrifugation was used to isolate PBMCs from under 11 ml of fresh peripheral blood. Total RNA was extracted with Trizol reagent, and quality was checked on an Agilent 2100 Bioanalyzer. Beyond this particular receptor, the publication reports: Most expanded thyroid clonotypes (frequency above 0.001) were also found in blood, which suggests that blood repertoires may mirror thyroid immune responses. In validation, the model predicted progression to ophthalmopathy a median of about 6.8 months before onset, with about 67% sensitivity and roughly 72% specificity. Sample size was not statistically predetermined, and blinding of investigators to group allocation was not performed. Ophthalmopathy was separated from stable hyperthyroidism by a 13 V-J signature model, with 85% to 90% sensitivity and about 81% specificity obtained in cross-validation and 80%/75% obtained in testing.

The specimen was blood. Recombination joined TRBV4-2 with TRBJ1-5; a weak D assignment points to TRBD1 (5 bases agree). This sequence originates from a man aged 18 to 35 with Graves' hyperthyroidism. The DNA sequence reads TGTGCCAGCAGCCAAGATTGGGGCAGGGATAGCAATCAGCCCCAGCATTTT. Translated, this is CASSQDWGRDSNQPQHF.